This TCR beta chain was identified during a study of radiation and T cells in renal cell carcinoma. Time point here: blood 4 weeks post-SBRT, at nephrectomy. Treatment specified: 15 Gy SBRT to primary tumor, nephrectomy 4 weeks later. Nephrectomy followed 15 Gy stereotactic body radiation by 4 weeks. Serial blood draws occurred at baseline and 2 and 4 weeks post-SBRT. Clear cell pathology was present in this patient's renal cell carcinoma. CDR3 size: 15 residues. Germline CDR1 and CDR2: SGHVS and FQNEAQ. The V gene end was trimmed by 1 base and the J gene end by 6 bases; junction bases not matched to a gene: 4. Sequencing used immunoSEQ multiplex PCR; TCRdb keeps in-frame clones, though not all of them. This sample has some 43,000 clones, with roughly four fifths found just once.

V and J are TRBV7-8 and TRBJ1-2; 11 bases are a match to TRBD1. This TCR was recovered from an older woman with renal cell carcinoma. The sample in question was blood, obtained from a patient whose treatment included radiotherapy and nephrectomy. Written as DNA, the CDR3 is TGTGCCAGCAGCTTAGGGACAGGGGGCCTAAATGGCTACACCTTC. This gives the protein CASSLGTGGLNGYTF.